The clone carrying this T cell receptor (beta chain) was counted at least ten times. Its antigen is undetermined. Researchers barred patients who had uncontrolled infection, other autoimmune disease, pregnancy or lactation. The PBMCs were sourced from fresh peripheral blood (around 9.9 ml). Per germline, CDR1 KGHDR and CDR2 SFDVKD. V dropped 7 bases and J dropped 2; count of bases not matched to a gene: 4. The CDR3 consists of 15 residues. Authors of the study amplified TCR beta CDR3 regions from RNA transcripts. When the TCR CDR3 underwent first-round RT-PCR, the HTBI primer set was used. TCRdb ran MiXCR on the multiplex PCR reads and lists one entry per CDR3 protein. The profile covers roughly 400,000 distinct CDR3 sequences, with 11% to 15% appearing a single time and around 27% taken by the ten largest. These data originate in a study of T cells in Graves' hyperthyroidism and ophthalmopathy. About the study: Before any treatment, at initial diagnosis, peripheral blood was collected.

Study conclusions and caveats: Onset of ophthalmopathy came a median roughly 6.9 months after the model predicted it.

The rearrangement joins TRBV24-1 to TRBJ2-3; 11 bases fit TRBD2. The sample was blood. This sequence originates from a middle-aged man with Graves' ophthalmopathy. The CDR3 is CATRGTSGYTDTQYF. The CDR3 DNA reads TGTGCCACCAGGGGGACTAGCGGATACACAGATACGCAGTATTTT.